The entry that follows covers one T cell receptor beta chain sequence. Its antigen is undetermined. The sample comes from a study of T cells after yellow fever vaccination. As for the study in general: It was SMART-Seq v4 Ultra Low Input that prepared the fractions with low cell numbers. Study-wide findings and caveats: Reappearing after the booster were most of the clones from primary vaccination (less than 97% CD4, approximately 86% CD8). FACS-sorted repertoires could contain abundant clonotypes contaminating from the bulk population.

The germline gives CDR1 MNHNS, CDR2 SASEGT. J gave up 7 bases and V 4 bases, and 12 bases lay outside the gene matches. The CDR3 is made up of 15 amino acids. TCRdb analysed the 5' RACE reads with MiXCR anew, one entry per CDR3 protein. The sample has fewer than 450,000 distinct CDR3 sequences, approximately 8% seen once; the top ten hold roughly a sixth. Specimen: PBMCs, collected around 45 days after the first yellow fever vaccination. This sequence was found in a man aged 18 to 29 who received the YFV17D yellow fever vaccine. The chain uses TRBV6-1 and TRBJ2-5; 7 nucleotides match TRBD2. This chain's CDR3 is CASSVQAWSGGTQYF. The DNA of the CDR3 is TGTGCCAGCAGTGTCCAGGCGTGGTCGGGAGGGACCCAGTACTTC.